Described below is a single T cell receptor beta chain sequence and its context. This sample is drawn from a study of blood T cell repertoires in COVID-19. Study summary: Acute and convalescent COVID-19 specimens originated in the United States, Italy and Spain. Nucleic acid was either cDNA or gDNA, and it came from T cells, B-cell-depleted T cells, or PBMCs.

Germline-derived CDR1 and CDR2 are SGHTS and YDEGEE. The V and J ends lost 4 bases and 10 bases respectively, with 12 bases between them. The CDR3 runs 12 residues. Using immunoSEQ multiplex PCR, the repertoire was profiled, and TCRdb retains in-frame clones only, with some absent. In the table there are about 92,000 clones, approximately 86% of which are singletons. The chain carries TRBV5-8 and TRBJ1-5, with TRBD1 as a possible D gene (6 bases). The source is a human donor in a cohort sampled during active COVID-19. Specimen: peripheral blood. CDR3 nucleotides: TGTGCCAGCAGCCCGGACAGTCCACCCCAGCATTTT. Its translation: CASSPDSPPQHF.